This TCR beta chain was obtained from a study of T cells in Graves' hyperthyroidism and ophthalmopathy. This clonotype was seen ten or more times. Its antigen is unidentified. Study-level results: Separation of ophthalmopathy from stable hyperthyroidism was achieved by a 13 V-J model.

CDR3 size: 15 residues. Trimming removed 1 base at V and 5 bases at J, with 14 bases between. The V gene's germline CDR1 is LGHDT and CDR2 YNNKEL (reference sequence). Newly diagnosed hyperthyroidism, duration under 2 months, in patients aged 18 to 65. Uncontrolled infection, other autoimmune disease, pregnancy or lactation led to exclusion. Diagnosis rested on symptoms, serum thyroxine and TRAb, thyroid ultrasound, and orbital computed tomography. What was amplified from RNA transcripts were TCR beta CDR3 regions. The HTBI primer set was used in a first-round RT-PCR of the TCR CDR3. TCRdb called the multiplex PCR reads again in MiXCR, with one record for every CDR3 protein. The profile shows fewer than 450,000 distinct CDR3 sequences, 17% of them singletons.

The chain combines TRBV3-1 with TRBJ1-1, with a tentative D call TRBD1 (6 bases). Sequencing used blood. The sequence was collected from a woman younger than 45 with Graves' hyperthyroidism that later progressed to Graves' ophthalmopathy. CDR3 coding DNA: TGTGCCAGCAGCCAAGTTCGGAGGGGGAAGACTGAAGCTTTCTTT. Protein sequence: CASSQVRRGKTEAFF. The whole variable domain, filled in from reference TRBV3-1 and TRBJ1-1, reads DTAVSQTPKYLVTQMGNDKSIKCEQNLGHDTMYWYKQDSKKFLKIMFSYNNKELIINETVPNRFSPKSPDKAHLNLHINSLELGDSAVYFCASSQVRRGKTEAFFGQGTRLTVV.